Below, one T cell receptor beta chain is given with its context. Its target is unknown. The split of CD4+ cells yielded CD45RA+ naive and CD45RA-negative memory subsets. This sample was included in a study of shared clonotypes between healthy human individuals. Study-wide results and limits: All-four-donor shared clonotypes had higher generation probabilities than non-shared clonotypes did.

There are 14 residues in the CDR3. In germline, CDR1 is SNHLY, CDR2 FYNNEI. Trimming left V 6 bases short and J 1 base short, with 12 bases between. Once extracted for a subset, genomic DNA was divided evenly among several immunoSEQ plates. TCRdb's table, derived via immunoSEQ multiplex PCR, lists solely in-frame clones and lacks some. This sample carries roughly 1,100,000 clones, roughly 70% of them seen once, and the ten largest clones take approximately 1.5%. The chain uses TRBV2 and TRBJ1-1; D may be TRBD1 (5 bases). This receptor was taken from a man between 18 and 29 years old in good health. Sequences were obtained from memory CD4+ T cells sorted from blood. Indicated subset: CD45RA-negative fraction. CDR3 in amino acids: CASRYQGTNTEAFF. CDR3 in DNA: TGTGCCAGCAGGTATCAGGGTACGAACACTGAAGCTTTCTTT.